The 26 T cell receptor beta chains listed next were all sequenced from one sample in a study of TIL therapy for anti-PD-1-resistant metastatic lung cancer. Time point indicated: pre-treatment sample, taken before nivolumab and TIL therapy. Sequencing used immunoSEQ v3. Data came from immunoSEQ multiplex PCR; TCRdb stores just in-frame clones and leaves some out. This table has about 52,000 clones, roughly 85% appearing once. The sample was blood, taken at baseline. All receptors derive from a woman aged 30 to 85 with non-small cell lung cancer.

This clone was counted a few times. The CDR3, as DNA: TGTGCCAGCAGCTTTATTGGAGTCGGGGCCGTGGCCAAAAACATTCAGTACTTC. This codes for CASSFIGVGAVAKNIQYF. The rearrangement uses TRBV7-2 and TRBJ2-4, with D perhaps being TRBD1 or TRBD2 (5 bases each). V was shortened by 3 bases and J by 1 base, with 19 bases between the two germline ends. The CDR3 consists of 18 residues. From germline, CDR1 is SGHTA and CDR2 FQGNSA.

The J gene is TRBJ1-1, the V gene TRBV7-9; D might be TRBD1 (6 bases). The germline V gene has CDR1 SEHNR and CDR2 FQNEAQ (reference sequence). Trimming took 6 bases from V and 4 from J, leaving 12 bases between them. The CDR3 covers 13 residues. CDR3 nucleotide sequence: TGTGCCAGCAGAGCCGGCAGGGGCACTGAAGCTTTCTTT. The encoded protein is CASRAGRGTEAFF.

The chain carries TRBV6-6 and TRBJ2-7; unclear D gene. Germline loops: CDR1 MNHNY, CDR2 SVGAGI (reference sequence). CDR3 length: 11 residues. The V gene lost 5 bases and the J gene lost 4 bases, with 6 bases spanning the gap. CDR3 coding DNA: TGTGCCAGCAGTCACTTATACGAGCAGTACTTC. This sequence encodes CASSHLYEQYF.

CDR3 protein: CSGGLTEAFF. Written as DNA, the CDR3 is TGCAGCGGGGGGCTCACTGAAGCTTTCTTT. The gene calls are TRBV29-1 and TRBJ1-1; TRBD1 is a possible D gene (6 bases). Germline CDR1 SQVTM, CDR2 ANQGSEA. The CDR3 contains 10 residues. The germline V and J ends were trimmed by 7 bases and 4 bases, with 7 bases remaining between them.

The V and J genes are TRBV28 and TRBJ1-2; no clear D gene. Germline V lookup: CDR1 MDHEN, CDR2 SYDVKM. CDR3 size: 12 residues. Trimming left V 5 bases short and J 6 bases short, with 10 bases between. The CDR3 region has the DNA TGTGCCAGCAGTCAAACAGTTGATGGCTACACCTTC. It yields the protein CASSQTVDGYTF.

This clone was seen a handful of times. The chain carries TRBV7-4 and TRBJ2-1; 11 bases align to TRBD2. The CDR3 spans 17 residues. In germline, CDR1 is SGHVT, CDR2 SQSDAQ. V gave up 1 base and J gave up 8 bases; unmatched junction bases: 10. CDR3 loop: CASSLVSSSGGRDEQFF. CDR3 coding DNA: TGTGCCAGCAGCTTAGTAAGTTCTAGCGGGGGGAGGGATGAGCAGTTCTTC.

The chain couples TRBV10-1 to TRBJ1-6, with D possibly being TRBD1 (6 bases). V lost 3 bases, J lost 8 bases, and 8 bases lay in between. Germline CDR1 reads WNHNN; CDR2 reads SYGVQD (reference sequence). The CDR3 covers 13 residues. As DNA, the CDR3 is TGCGCCAGCAGTGAACAGGGTGATTCACCCCTCCACTTT. Amino acids: CASSEQGDSPLHF.

This chain connects TRBV10-3 to TRBJ2-2; 9 bases agree with TRBD1. The ends lost 4 bases at V and 6 bases at J; junction bases unmatched: 3. Germline V gene lookup returns CDR1 ENHRY and CDR2 SYGVKD. This CDR3 region has 14 residues. CDR3 nucleotides: TGTGCCATCAGTGGACAGGGGGAGGCCGGGGAGCTGTTTTTT. Amino acids: CAISGQGEAGELFF.

This rearrangement joins TRBV14 to TRBJ1-1, with 8 nucleotides matching TRBD1. The CDR3 length is 15 residues. J was trimmed by 5 bases and V by 5 bases; bases with no gene match: 10. Germline loops: CDR1 SGHDN, CDR2 FVKESK. The CDR3 loop is CASSDRQGLGTEAFF. In DNA, the CDR3 is TGTGCCAGCAGCGACCGACAGGGGTTAGGGACTGAAGCTTTCTTT.

This clone showed up just once. The genes are TRBV25-1 and TRBJ1-6; D gene uncertain. CDR1 is MGHDK, CDR2 SYGVNS, per germline. This CDR3 spans 13 amino acids. V was cut by 9 bases and J by 5 bases, with 11 bases left in between. CDR3 amino acids: CARRLGDNSPLHF. CDR3 nucleotides: TGTGCCAGACGTTTGGGTGATAATTCACCCCTCCACTTT. Full variable domain (outside the CDR3, taken from reference TRBV25-1 and TRBJ1-6): EADIYQTPRYLVIGTGKKITLECSQTMGHDKMYWYQQDPGMELHLIHYSYGVNSTEKGDLSSESTVSRIRTEHFPLTLESARPSHTSQYLCARRLGDNSPLHFGNGTRLTVT.

This chain links TRBV5-6 with TRBJ2-1, with D unclear. Germline values: CDR1 SGHDT, CDR2 YYEEEE. This CDR3 contains 15 residues. V was shortened by 2 bases and J by 1 base, with 10 bases between the two germline ends. The CDR3 is CASSFGQKSYNEQFF. The CDR3 DNA reads as TGTGCCAGCAGCTTTGGGCAGAAATCCTACAATGAGCAGTTCTTC.

The chain links TRBV25-1 to TRBJ1-1, with D possibly matching TRBD1 (6 bases). Germline CDR1 is MGHDK and CDR2 is SYGVNS. V lost 6 bases, J lost 1 base, and 12 bases lay in between. This CDR3 is built from 14 residues. The DNA of the CDR3 is TGTGCCAGCAGCAGGGACACCGGGAACACTGAAGCTTTCTTT. Amino acid sequence: CASSRDTGNTEAFF.

The genes are TRBV7-9 and TRBJ2-1; TRBD2 matches 11 bases. V was clipped by 5 bases and J by 9 bases; unmatched bases: 9. This CDR3 region has 15 residues. Germline loops: CDR1 SEHNR, CDR2 FQNEAQ (reference sequence). The CDR3 DNA reads TGTGCCAGCAGCAGCACTAGCGGGAGTGGCGTTGAGCAGTTCTTC. Protein product: CASSSTSGSGVEQFF. Drawing the rest from reference TRBV7-9 and TRBJ2-1, the complete variable domain is DTGVSQNPRHKITKRGQNVTFRCDPISEHNRLYWYRQTLGQGPEFLTYFQNEAQLEKSRLLSDRFSAERPKGSFSTLEIQRTEQGDSAMYLCASSSTSGSGVEQFFGPGTRLTVL.

A few counts support this clone. The CDR3 loop reads CASSPDKLNTEAFF. In DNA, the CDR3 is TGCGCCAGCAGCCCGGACAAATTGAACACTGAAGCTTTCTTT. The chain links TRBV5-1 to TRBJ1-1; weak D call: TRBD1 (5 bases). Germline lookup yields CDR1 SGHRS and CDR2 YFSETQ. V was pared by 4 bases and J by 0 bases, with 10 bases between. The CDR3 loop spans 14 amino acids.

This clone has just one count. The chain links TRBV6-1 to TRBJ2-7; the match to TRBD2 covers 15 bases. V lost 6 bases and J lost 6; bases outside the gene matches: 6. Germline CDR1 is MNHNS and CDR2 is SASEGT. The CDR3 length is 15 residues. As DNA, the CDR3 is TGTGCCAGCAGACCCTGGACTAGCGGGGGGGCCGAGCAGTACTTC. It yields the protein CASRPWTSGGAEQYF.

V gene TRBV27 combines with J gene TRBJ1-4, with a tentative D call TRBD1 (6 bases). The CDR3 has 15 amino acids. Trimming pared 8 bases from V and 8 bases from J, leaving 21 bases between. Germline-derived CDR1 and CDR2 are MNHEY and SMNVEV (reference sequence). DNA of the CDR3: TGTGCCAGCGGCCCCCCCGTGGGGGCCCAGGAAAAACTGTTTTTT. Translated, it gives CASGPPVGAQEKLFF.

V is TRBV6-5 and J is TRBJ1-4; the D is unclear. V shed 8 bases and J shed 8 bases, with 9 bases lying between them. The CDR3 has 11 residues. Germline CDR1 is MNHEY and CDR2 is SVGAGI. The CDR3 sequence: CASQAVEKLFF. CDR3 nucleotides: TGTGCCAGCCAGGCAGTGGAAAAACTGTTTTTT.

The chain joins TRBV7-9 to TRBJ2-5; TRBD2 agrees at 8 bases. The CDR3 loop spans 15 amino acids. Looked up from germline, CDR1 is SEHNR and CDR2 is FQNEAQ (reference sequence). Trimming at V came to 5 bases and at J to 1 base, leaving 6 bases not matched to a gene. The CDR3 sequence: CASSPAGGFQETQYF. The CDR3 region has the DNA TGTGCCAGCAGCCCCGCGGGAGGCTTCCAAGAGACCCAGTACTTC.

The chain has TRBV10-3 and TRBJ1-2, with TRBD1 as a possible D gene (6 bases). CDR3 length: 14 residues. Germline V gives CDR1 ENHRY, CDR2 SYGVKD. V was pared by 5 bases and J by 2 bases, with 12 bases between. CDR3 sequence (DNA): TGTGCCATCAGTACGCAGACAGGCAACTATGGCTACACCTTC. This sequence encodes CAISTQTGNYGYTF.

The rearrangement joins TRBV27 to TRBJ1-4; tentatively, D is TRBD1 (5 bases). Trimming cost V 9 bases and J 1 base, with 12 bases left between them. Germline V gives CDR1 MNHEY, CDR2 SMNVEV (reference sequence). The CDR3 is 14 residues long. The CDR3 DNA sequence: TGTGCCAGTAGATTAACAGGAACTAATGAAAAACTGTTTTTT. This codes for CASRLTGTNEKLFF.

The V call is TRBV9, the J call TRBJ2-2; D uncertain. The CDR3 length is 12 residues. Deletions cut 4 bases from V and 7 bases from J, with 8 bases between. Germline V gene sequence: CDR1 SGDLS, CDR2 YYNGEE. The CDR3: CASSLGGGELFF. The DNA of the CDR3 is TGTGCCAGCAGCCTGGGCGGCGGGGAGCTGTTTTTT.

A remark on this clone: Other DNA sequences of this sample code for an identical CDR3. CDR3 amino acids: CASSYEGYEQYF. Written as DNA, the CDR3 is TGTGCCAGCAGTTACGAGGGCTACGAGCAGTACTTC. The chain carries TRBV6-6 and TRBJ2-7, with a tentative D call TRBD2 (5 bases). V lost 2 bases and J 3 bases, leaving 5 bases between the germline ends. CDR1 is MNHNY and CDR2 is SVGAGI in the germline V gene (reference sequence). The CDR3 runs to 12 residues.

This rearrangement joins TRBV6-5 to TRBJ1-1; 7 positions match TRBD1. The ends lost 4 bases at V and 3 bases at J; junction bases unmatched: 5. The CDR3 extends over 14 amino acids. Germline values: CDR1 MNHEY, CDR2 SVGAGI. The CDR3 reads CASSFTGDDTEAFF. CDR3 coding DNA: TGTGCCAGCAGTTTTACAGGGGACGACACTGAAGCTTTCTTT.

The chain combines TRBV6-5 with TRBJ2-5; TRBD1 matches 8 bases. Gene TRBJ2-7 matches the end of the DNA better, so the J call may be wrong. CDR3 size: 13 residues. Germline V CDR1 and CDR2: MNHEY, SVGAGI. DNA of the CDR3: TGTGCCAGCAGTTACGCAGGGGGCCGCGAGCAGTACTTC. Protein sequence: CASSYAGGREQYF.

This chain links TRBV6-1 with TRBJ1-2; perhaps TRBD1 as D (6 bases). V lost 2 bases and J 5 bases, leaving 12 bases between the germline ends. This CDR3 has 14 residues. Germline assignment: CDR1 MNHNS and CDR2 SASEGT. CDR3 sequence (DNA): TGTGCCAGCAGTGAATGGCAGGGGATGTATGGCTACACCTTC. The encoded protein is CASSEWQGMYGYTF.

V gene TRBV29-1 combines with J gene TRBJ2-5; 7 bases are shared with TRBD2. The CDR3 sequence is 14 residues long. Looked up from germline, CDR1 is SQVTM and CDR2 is ANQGSEA. V was clipped by 6 bases and J by 5 bases; unmatched bases: 12. The CDR3: CSVDPAGGGETQYF. CDR3 bases: TGCAGCGTAGATCCCGCCGGGGGAGGGGAGACCCAGTACTTC. Full variable domain (rest looked up from reference TRBV29-1 and TRBJ2-5): SAVISQKPSRDICQRGTSLTIQCQVDSQVTMMFWYRQQPGQSLTLIATANQGSEATYESGFVIDKFPISRPNLTFSTLTVSNMSPEDSSIYLCSVDPAGGGETQYFGPGTRLLVL.